A selection of T cell receptor beta chains follows, all from one sample in a study of cytomegalovirus exposure and HLA in healthy donors. TCRdb keeps only in-frame clones here, not all; method: immunoSEQ multiplex PCR. The sample lists about 140,000 clones, about three quarters seen once, with over 4% in the top ten. The sample consisted of PBMCs. The receptor source for this set is a man in his fifties in good health and CMV-seropositive. The CDR3 runs from the conserved cysteine through the conserved F or W. A D gene is named only where the DNA matches it firmly. The size of a clone is reported for some rows only, either as once, few or many, or as a class for expanded clones.

CDR3 protein	CDR3 DNA	D gene	V gene	J gene	clone size
CASRKGDEKLFF	TGTGCCAGCAGGAAAGGGGATGAAAAACTGTTTTTT	NA	TRBV6-6	TRBJ1-4	NA
CSVSVPDTQYF	TGCAGCGTTTCAGTCCCAGATACGCAGTATTTT	NA	TRBV29-1	TRBJ2-3	NA
CASSSGRAHNEQFF	TGTGCCAGCAGTAGCGGGAGGGCCCACAATGAGCAGTTCTTC	TRBD2	TRBV27	TRBJ2-1	NA
CSVELPLAGKNEQYF	TGCAGCGTTGAGCTTCCTTTGGCAGGCAAAAACGAGCAGTACTTC	NA	TRBV29-1	TRBJ2-7	NA
CASSSRGRQPQHF	TGTGCCAGCAGCTCTCGAGGGCGGCAGCCCCAGCATTTT	NA	TRBV7-8	TRBJ1-5	NA
CASSLGGGQTATQYF	TGTGCCAGCAGCTTAGGTGGCGGACAAACAGCCACCCAGTACTTC	NA	TRBV7-2	TRBJ2-5	few
CASSVDSRAGGNEQFF	TGTGCCAGCAGCGTAGATTCGAGAGCAGGTGGGAATGAGCAGTTCTTC	NA	TRBV9	TRBJ2-1	once
CASSLTTSPRAQYF	TGCGCCAGCAGCTTGACTACCTCTCCGAGGGCCCAGTACTTC	NA	TRBV5-1	TRBJ2-5	NA
CASSPDRVEQYF	TGTGCCAGCTCACCAGACAGGGTTGAGCAGTACTTC	TRBD1	TRBV18	TRBJ2-7	NA
CASSYQGALDYGYTF	TGTGCCAGCAGCTATCAGGGGGCGCTCGACTATGGCTACACCTTC	TRBD1	TRBV11-3	TRBJ1-2	NA
CASSLEFGQGTETQYF	TGTGCCAGCAGCTTGGAATTTGGACAGGGAACAGAGACCCAGTACTTC	TRBD1	TRBV5-4	TRBJ2-5	NA
CASSQETGRFYEQYF	TGCGCCAGCAGCCAGGAGACAGGGAGGTTCTACGAGCAGTACTTC	NA	TRBV4-1	TRBJ2-7	NA
CASSLHGSGTGGVGYTF	TGTGCCAGCAGCCTCCACGGTTCCGGGACAGGGGGTGTTGGCTACACCTTC	TRBD1	TRBV27	TRBJ1-2	NA
CASSLVRGGGNTIYF	TGTGCCAGCAGCTTAGTAAGGGGAGGTGGAAACACCATATATTTT	NA	TRBV7-2	TRBJ1-3	NA
CSVLANTGELFF	TGCAGCGTTCTAGCGAACACCGGGGAGCTGTTTTTT	NA	TRBV29-1	TRBJ2-2	NA
CASSLRSQGASAEAFF	TGTGCCAGCAGCTTAAGATCCCAGGGGGCTAGTGCTGAAGCTTTCTTT	TRBD1	TRBV7-8	TRBJ1-1	NA
CASSRLRDSYGYTF	TGTGCCAGCAGCAGACTGAGAGACAGCTATGGCTACACCTTC	NA	TRBV6-5	TRBJ1-2	NA
CASSSHSMNTEAFF	TGTGCCAGCAGCTCCCACAGCATGAACACTGAAGCTTTCTTT	NA	TRBV7-2	TRBJ1-1	NA
CASSQDPGGRGGNEQFF	TGCGCCAGCAGCCAAGATCCGGGTGGGAGAGGAGGCAATGAGCAGTTCTTC	NA	TRBV4-3	TRBJ2-1	few
CASKIDQGRGATNEKLFF	TGTGCCAGCAAGATCGACCAGGGGAGGGGTGCAACTAATGAAAAACTGTTTTTT	NA	TRBV2	TRBJ1-4	NA
CASSGSRVNTNEKLFF	TGTGCCAGCAGTGGATCCAGGGTTAATACTAATGAAAAACTGTTTTTT	NA	TRBV2	TRBJ1-4	NA
CSVGTGGFYEQYF	TGCAGCGTCGGGACAGGGGGTTTCTACGAGCAGTACTTC	TRBD1	TRBV29-1	TRBJ2-7	NA